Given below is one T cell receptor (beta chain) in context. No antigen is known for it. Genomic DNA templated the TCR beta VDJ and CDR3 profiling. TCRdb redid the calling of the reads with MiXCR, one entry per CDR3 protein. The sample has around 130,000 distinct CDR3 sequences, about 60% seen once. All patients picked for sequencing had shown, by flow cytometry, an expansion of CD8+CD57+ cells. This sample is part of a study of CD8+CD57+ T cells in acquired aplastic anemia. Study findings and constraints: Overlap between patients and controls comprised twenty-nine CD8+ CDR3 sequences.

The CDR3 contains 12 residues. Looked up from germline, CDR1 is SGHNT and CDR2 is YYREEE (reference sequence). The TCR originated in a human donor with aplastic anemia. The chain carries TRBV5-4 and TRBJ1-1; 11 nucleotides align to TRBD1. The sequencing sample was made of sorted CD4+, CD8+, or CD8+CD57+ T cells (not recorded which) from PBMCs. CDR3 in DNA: TGTGCGACCGGGACAGGGGGTTTTGTAGCTTTCTTT. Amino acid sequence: CATGTGGFVAFF.